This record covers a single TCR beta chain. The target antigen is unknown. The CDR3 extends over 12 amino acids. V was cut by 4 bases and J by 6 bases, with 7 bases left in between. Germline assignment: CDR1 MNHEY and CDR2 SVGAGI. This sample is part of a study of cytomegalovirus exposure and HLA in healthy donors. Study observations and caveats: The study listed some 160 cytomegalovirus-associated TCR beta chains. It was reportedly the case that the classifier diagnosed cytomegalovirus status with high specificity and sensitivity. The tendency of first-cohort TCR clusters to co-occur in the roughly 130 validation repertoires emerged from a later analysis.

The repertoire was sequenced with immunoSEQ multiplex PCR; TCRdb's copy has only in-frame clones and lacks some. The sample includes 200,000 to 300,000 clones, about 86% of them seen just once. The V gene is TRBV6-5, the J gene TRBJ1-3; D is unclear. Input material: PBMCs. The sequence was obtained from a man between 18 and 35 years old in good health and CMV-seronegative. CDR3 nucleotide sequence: TGTGCCAGCAGTTCGGAGATAAACACCATATATTTT. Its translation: CASSSEINTIYF.